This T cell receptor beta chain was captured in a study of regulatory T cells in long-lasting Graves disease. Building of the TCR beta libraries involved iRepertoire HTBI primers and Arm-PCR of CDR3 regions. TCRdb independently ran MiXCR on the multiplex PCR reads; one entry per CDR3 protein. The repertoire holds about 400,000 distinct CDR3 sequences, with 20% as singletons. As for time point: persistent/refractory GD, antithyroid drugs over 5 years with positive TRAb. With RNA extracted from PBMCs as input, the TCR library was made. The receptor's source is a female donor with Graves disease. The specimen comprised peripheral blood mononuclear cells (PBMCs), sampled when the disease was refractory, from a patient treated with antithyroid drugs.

CDR3 sequence: CASRPEGLADYSQETQYF. The CDR3 nucleotides read TGTGCCAGCAGACCTGAGGGACTAGCGGACTACTCTCAAGAGACCCAGTACTTC. The J gene is TRBJ2-5, the V gene TRBV6-1, with 11 bases lining up with TRBD2. CDR3 size: 18 residues. V shed 6 bases, J shed 2 bases, and the junction held 14 bases outside the gene matches. Germline CDR1 MNHNS, CDR2 SASEGT.